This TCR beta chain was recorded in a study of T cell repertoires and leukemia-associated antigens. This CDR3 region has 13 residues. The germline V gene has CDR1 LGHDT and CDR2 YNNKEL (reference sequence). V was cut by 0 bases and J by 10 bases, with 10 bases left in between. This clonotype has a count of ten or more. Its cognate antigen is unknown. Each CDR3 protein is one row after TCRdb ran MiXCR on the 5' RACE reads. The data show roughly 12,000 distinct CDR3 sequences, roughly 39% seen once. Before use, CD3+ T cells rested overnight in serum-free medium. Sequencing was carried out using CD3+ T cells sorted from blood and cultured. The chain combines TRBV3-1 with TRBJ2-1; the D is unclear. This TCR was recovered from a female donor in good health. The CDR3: CASSQDLETEQFF. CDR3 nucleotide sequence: TGTGCCAGCAGCCAAGACTTGGAGACAGAGCAGTTCTTC.